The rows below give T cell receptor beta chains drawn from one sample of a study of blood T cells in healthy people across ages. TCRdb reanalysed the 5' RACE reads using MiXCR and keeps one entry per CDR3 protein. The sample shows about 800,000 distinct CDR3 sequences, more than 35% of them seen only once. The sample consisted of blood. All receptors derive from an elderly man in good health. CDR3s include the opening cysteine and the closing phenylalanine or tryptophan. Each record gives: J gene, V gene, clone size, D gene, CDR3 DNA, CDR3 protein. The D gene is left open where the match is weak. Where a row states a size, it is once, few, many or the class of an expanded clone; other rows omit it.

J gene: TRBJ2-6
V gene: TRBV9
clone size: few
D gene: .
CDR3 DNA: TGTGCCAGCAGCGTCGGGGGAGCTGGGGCCAACGTCCTGACTTTC
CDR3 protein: CASSVGGAGANVLTF

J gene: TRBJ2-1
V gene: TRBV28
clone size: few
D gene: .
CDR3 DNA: TGTGCCAGCAGTTCAGGGGACGGGCAGTTCTTC
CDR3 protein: CASSSGDGQFF

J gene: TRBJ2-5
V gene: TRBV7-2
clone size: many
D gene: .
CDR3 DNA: TGTGCCAGCAGCTCGAGGACAGTACAAGAGACCCAGTACTTC
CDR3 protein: CASSSRTVQETQYF

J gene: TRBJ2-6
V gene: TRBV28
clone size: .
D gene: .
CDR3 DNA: TGTGCCAGCAGTCCGGCCCATTACAGCTCTGGGGCCAACGTCCTGACTTTC
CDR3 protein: CASSPAHYSSGANVLTF

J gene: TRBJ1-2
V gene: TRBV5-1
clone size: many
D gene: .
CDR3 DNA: TGCGCCAGCAGCTTGGCCGCGACGACGACATTGAACGGCTACACCTTC
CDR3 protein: CASSLAATTTLNGYTF

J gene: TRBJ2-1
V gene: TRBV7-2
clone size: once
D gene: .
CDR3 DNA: TGTGCCAGCAGCTTAGGACCACTCCAGGTGAATGAGCAGTTCTTC
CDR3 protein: CASSLGPLQVNEQFF

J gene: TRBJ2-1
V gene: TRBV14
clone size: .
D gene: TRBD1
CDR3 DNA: TGTGCCAGCAGCGACGACAGGGTTAGCAGAAATGAGCAGTTCTTC
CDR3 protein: CASSDDRVSRNEQFF

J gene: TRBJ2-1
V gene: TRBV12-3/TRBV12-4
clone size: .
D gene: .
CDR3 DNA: TGTGCCAGCAGGCTCGGGGGGACAGCAAGAAACAATGAGCAGTTCTTC
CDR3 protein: CASRLGGTARNNEQFF

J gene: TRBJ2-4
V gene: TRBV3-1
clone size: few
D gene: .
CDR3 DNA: TGTGCCAGCAGCCAAGAAAAGGTGGGGATTAGGAACATTCAGTACTTC
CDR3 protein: CASSQEKVGIRNIQYF

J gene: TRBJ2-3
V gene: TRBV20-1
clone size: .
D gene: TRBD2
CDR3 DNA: TGCAGTACCGCTAGCGGGGGTGTAGATACGAAGTATTTT
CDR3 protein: CSTASGGVDTKYF

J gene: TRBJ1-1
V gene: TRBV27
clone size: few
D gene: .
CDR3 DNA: TGTGCCAGCAGGCAGACAGGCTTGAACACTGAAGCTTTCTTT
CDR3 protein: CASRQTGLNTEAFF

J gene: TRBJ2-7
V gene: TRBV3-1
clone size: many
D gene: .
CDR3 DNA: TGTGCCAGCAGCCAAGATTCTGCAGACCGCTCCGAGCAGTACTTC
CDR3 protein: CASSQDSADRSEQYF

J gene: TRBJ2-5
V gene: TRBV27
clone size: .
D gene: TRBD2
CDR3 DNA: TGTGCCAGCAGTGGAGGCGGGAGGGCCGAGGAGACCCGGTACTTC
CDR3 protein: CASSGGGRAEETRYF

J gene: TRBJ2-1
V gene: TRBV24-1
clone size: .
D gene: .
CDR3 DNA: TGTGCCACCAGTGATCCAGGGGCGACCACCTACAATGAGCAGTTCTTC
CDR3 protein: CATSDPGATTYNEQFF

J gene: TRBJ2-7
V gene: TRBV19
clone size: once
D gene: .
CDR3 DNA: TGTGCCAGTAGTATAGATCTATCGCGCAATGGACAAAGGAGGCACGAGCAGTACTTC
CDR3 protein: CASSIDLSRNGQRRHEQYF

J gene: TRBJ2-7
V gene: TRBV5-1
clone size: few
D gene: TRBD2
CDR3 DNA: TGCGCCAGCAGCTTGGGCCTGGGACTAGCGGGAAGTTACGAGCAGTACTTC
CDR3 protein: CASSLGLGLAGSYEQYF

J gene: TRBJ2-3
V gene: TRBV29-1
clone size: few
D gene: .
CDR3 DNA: TGCAGCGTTGCCGACTACACAGATACGCAGTATTTT
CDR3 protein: CSVADYTDTQYF

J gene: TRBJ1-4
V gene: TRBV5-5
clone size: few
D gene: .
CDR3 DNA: TGTGCCAGCAGCTTGTTGTCAACTAATGAAAAACTGTTTTTT
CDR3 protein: CASSLLSTNEKLFF

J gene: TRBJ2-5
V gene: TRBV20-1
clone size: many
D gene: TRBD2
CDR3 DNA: TGCAGTGCTAGAGAATTGAGACTAGCGGAAGAGACCCAGTACTTC
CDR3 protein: CSARELRLAEETQYF

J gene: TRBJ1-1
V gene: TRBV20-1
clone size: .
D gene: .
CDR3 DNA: TGCAGTGCTAGAGATTACGAGGATTTCGAGGCTTTCTTT
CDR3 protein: CSARDYEDFEAFF

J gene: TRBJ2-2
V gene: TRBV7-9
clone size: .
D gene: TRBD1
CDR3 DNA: TGTGCCAGCAGCCCAGGGGGCTCGTCGGGGGAGCTGTTTTTT
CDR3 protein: CASSPGGSSGELFF

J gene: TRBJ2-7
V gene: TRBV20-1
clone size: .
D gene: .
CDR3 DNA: TGCAGTACTACCCCTTTTGGACGCAACTCCTACGAGCAGTACTTC
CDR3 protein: CSTTPFGRNSYEQYF